This T cell receptor beta chain is drawn from a study of blood T cell repertoires in COVID-19 (dated by TCRdb to the early 2020s). About the investigation overall: The collaborator samples originated in the United States, Italy and Spain and spanned the acute and convalescent phases of COVID-19. The prospective study material was composed of cDNA or gDNA derived from T cells, B-cell-depleted T cells, or PBMCs. Subjects who had been exposed to COVID-19, were actively infected with it, or had recovered from it provided the deeply sampled blood TCRbeta repertoires that made up the dataset. The repertoires were released in a freely available public database intended as a resource for research on the immune response to SARS-CoV-2. The samples were drawn from the first 160 participants of the ongoing ImmuneRACE study and from 950 to 1,500 subjects provided by 6 global collaborators. The sample metadata nearly always contained a de-identified subject ID, COVID-19 status, age in years and sex. HLA class I and class II types, where available, came from metadata supplied by the sample provider rather than from assay-based typing.

For this clone: Its antigen target is currently unknown. Nothing much larger sits one base from this clone, and base qualities are not available.

Here is what the overall study found, with its caveats: How much clinical and demographic metadata was included differed by source and by participant, and the metadata was provided uncurated.

Collaborating institutions collected whole blood in K2EDTA tubes following their own protocols. Collaborator samples were shipped for TCRbeta analysis as frozen whole blood, isolated PBMCs, or DNA extracted from either sample type. TCRbeta CDR3 regions were amplified from genomic DNA using the immunoSEQ Assay, a bias-controlled multiplex PCR. Per the authors' processing: Nucleated cell counts per sample were estimated from amplification of reference gene primers within the assay. To quantify the absolute abundance of each unique TCRbeta CDR3 rearrangement, sequence reads were collapsed and filtered. For each sample, productive Simpson clonality was calculated as the square root of Simpson's diversity index across productive rearrangements. In its TCRdb copy, this immuneACCESS table keeps in-frame sequences only and misses some clones. Where compared with another copy, unresolved V genes explain less than half of these, and the others have no known cause. D and trimming were read from the DNA, whereas the V and J calls and clone size are those reported in that table. This sample has 180,000 or so clones in its table, and 80% to 90% of those were observed once. The top ten clonotypes cover 3.7% of the sample.

CDR3 length: 16 amino acids, cysteine to phenylalanine. The DNA shown is the 48-base CDR3, in frame from base 1. The germline V gene encodes CDR1 LNHDA and CDR2 SQIVND (reference sequence). The germline V end is reduced by 4 bases and the J end by 4 bases; junction bases left unmatched: 7. The TCR comes from a man between 18 and 35 years old with active or convalescent COVID-19. Sequencing was carried out using peripheral blood. The chain was built from TRBV19 and TRBJ1-6, with 7 middle bases fitting TRBD1. The encoded CDR3 is CASSRGTEDYNSPLHF. The sequenced DNA: TGTGCCAGTAGTAGGGGGACAGAGGATTATAATTCACCCCTCCACTTT.